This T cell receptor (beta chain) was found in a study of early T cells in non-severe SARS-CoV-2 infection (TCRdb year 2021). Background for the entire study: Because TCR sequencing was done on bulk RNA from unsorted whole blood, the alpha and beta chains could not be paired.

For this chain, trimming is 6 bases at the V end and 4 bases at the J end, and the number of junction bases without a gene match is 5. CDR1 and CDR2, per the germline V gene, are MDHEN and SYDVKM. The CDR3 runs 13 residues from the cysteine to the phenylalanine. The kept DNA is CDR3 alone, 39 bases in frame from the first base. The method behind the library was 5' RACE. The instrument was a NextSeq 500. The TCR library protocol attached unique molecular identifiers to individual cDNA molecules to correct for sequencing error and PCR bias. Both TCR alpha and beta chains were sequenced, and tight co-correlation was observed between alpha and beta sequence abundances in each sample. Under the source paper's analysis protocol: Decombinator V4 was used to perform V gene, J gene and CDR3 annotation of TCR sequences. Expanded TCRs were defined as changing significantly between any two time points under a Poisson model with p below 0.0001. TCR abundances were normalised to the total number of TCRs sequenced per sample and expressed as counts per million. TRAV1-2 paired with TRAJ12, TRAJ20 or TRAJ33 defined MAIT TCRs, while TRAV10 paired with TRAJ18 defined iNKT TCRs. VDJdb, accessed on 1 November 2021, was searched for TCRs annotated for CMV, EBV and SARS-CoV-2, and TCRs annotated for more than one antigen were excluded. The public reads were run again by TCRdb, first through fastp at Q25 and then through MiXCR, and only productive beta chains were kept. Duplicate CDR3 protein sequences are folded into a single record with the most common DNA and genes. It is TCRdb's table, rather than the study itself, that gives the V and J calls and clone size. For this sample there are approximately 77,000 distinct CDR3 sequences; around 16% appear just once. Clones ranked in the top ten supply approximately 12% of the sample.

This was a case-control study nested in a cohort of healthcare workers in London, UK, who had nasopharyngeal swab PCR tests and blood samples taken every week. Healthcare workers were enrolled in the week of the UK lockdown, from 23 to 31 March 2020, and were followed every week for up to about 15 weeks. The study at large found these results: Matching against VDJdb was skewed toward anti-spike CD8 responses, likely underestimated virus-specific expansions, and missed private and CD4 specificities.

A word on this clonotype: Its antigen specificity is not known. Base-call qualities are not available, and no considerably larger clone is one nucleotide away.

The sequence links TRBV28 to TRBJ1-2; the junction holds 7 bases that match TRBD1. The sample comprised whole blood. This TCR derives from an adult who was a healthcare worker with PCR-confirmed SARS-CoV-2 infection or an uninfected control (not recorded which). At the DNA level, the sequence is TGTGCCAGCAGCCGGAGACAGGGCTATGGCTACACCTTC. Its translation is CASSRRQGYGYTF.